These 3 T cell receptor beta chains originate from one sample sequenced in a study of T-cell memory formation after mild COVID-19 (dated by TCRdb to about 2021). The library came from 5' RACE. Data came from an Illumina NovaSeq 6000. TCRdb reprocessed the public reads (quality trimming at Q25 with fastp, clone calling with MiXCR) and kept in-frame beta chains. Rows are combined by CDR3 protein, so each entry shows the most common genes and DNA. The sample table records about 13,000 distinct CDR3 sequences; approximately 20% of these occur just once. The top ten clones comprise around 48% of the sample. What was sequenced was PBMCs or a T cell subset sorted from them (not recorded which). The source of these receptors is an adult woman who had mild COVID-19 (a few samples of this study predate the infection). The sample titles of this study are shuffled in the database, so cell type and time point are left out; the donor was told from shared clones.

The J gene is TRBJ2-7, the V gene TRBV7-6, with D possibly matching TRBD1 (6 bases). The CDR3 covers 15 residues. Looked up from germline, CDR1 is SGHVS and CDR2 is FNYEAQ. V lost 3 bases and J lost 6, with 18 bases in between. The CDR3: CASSLSTDSTSEQYF. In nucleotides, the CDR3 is TGTGCCAGCAGCTTGTCGACGGACAGTACCTCCGAGCAGTACTTC.

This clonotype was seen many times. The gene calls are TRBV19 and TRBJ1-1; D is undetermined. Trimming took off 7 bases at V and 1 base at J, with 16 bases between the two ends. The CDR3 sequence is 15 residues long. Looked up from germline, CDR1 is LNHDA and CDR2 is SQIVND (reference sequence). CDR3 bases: TGTGCCAGTAAATCTCCCGGGAGAGAGAACACTGAAGCTTTCTTT. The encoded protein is CASKSPGRENTEAFF.

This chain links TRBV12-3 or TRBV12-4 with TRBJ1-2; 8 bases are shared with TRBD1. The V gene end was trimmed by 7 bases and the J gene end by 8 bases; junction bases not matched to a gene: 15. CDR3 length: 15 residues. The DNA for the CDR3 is TGTGCCAGCACTATTTCCGCGATGGACAGGGACGGCTACACCTTC. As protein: CASTISAMDRDGYTF.